This TCR beta chain was recovered during a study of cytomegalovirus exposure and HLA in healthy donors. This clone was observed once. Antigen unknown. This PCR relied on a set of 60 Vbeta primers and 13 Jbeta primers. Per the study methods: In a later analysis, of some 80 million unique beta chains, roughly 11 million appeared in at least two donors. Data came from immunoSEQ multiplex PCR; TCRdb stores just in-frame clones and leaves some out. D and trimming come from the DNA, and the V and J calls and clone size come from that table. Among about 130,000 clones, roughly 84% were seen once, and the ten largest hold almost 3%. Regarding the study as a whole: A later analysis revealed that TCR association rates differed between HLA loci, peaking at DRB1 and bottoming out at HLA-C. The authors listed approximately 150 TCR beta chains as cytomegalovirus-associated.

Germline CDR1 SNHLY, CDR2 FYNNEI. The CDR3 consists of 14 residues. The junction had 10 bases not matched to a gene; V was cut back by 8 bases and J by 5 bases. The rearrangement uses TRBV2 and TRBJ2-3, with TRBD2 matching over 7 bases. The sequence came from a woman younger than 30 in good health and CMV-seropositive. The sequenced material came from PBMCs. The CDR3 sequence is CASGRGTSEDTQYF. In DNA, the CDR3 is TGTGCCAGCGGACGAGGAACTAGCGAAGATACGCAGTATTTT.